A single sample gave rise to the 9 T cell receptor beta chains below, sequenced in a study of molecular identifiers for immune sequencing clone quantification. TCRdb called the PCR reads again in MiXCR, with one record for every CDR3 protein. Among about 510,000 distinct CDR3 sequences listed, under 30% were seen once. Sample: naive CD8+ T cells from blood, with Jurkat cell RNA spiked in. Subset denoted: FACS-sorted CD8+CD4-CCR7+CD45RA+ naive T cells. Every receptor here comes from a human donor in good health. Some libraries in this study had Jurkat cell RNA spiked in.

This clonotype was recorded once. The chain carries TRBV29-1 and TRBJ2-7; 10 nucleotides match TRBD2. Germline trimming cut 4 bases from V and 4 bases from J; bases unmatched to any gene: 19. Germline CDR1 reads SQVTM; CDR2 reads ANQGSEA. This CDR3 has 18 amino acids. The CDR3: CSVGDLLAGDKDEYEQYF. CDR3 nucleotides: TGCAGCGTTGGGGATCTTCTAGCGGGAGATAAAGATGAATACGAGCAGTACTTC.

About this clonotype: Just one base apart from a much larger clone, this may be a read error. The chain combines TRBV7-6 with TRBJ2-5, with TRBD1 matching over 7 bases. The ends lost 5 bases at V and 9 bases at J; junction bases unmatched: 9. The CDR3 sequence is 13 residues long. The V gene's germline CDR1 is SGHVS and CDR2 FNYEAQ. CDR3 DNA: TGTGCCAGCAGCGAGGACACCACAGGGGCCCAGTACTTC. As protein: CASSEDTTGAQYF. The full variable domain, with the rest looked up from reference TRBV7-6 and TRBJ2-5, is GAGVSQSPRYKVTKRGQDVALRCDPISGHVSLYWYRQALGQGPEFLTYFNYEAQQDKSGLPNDRFSAERPEGSISTLTIQRTEQRDSAMYRCASSEDTTGAQYFGPGTRLLVL.

This clonotype was observed once. A read error may be the cause here, since a much bigger clone is one base away. The rearrangement uses TRBV27 and TRBJ2-7, with 10 bases aligning to TRBD2. Germline-derived CDR1 and CDR2 are MNHEY and SMNVEV (reference sequence). J gave up 6 bases and V 4 bases, and 9 bases lay outside the gene matches. There are 15 residues in the CDR3. CDR3 DNA sequence: TGTGCCAGCAGTTACAGAGCGGGAGGGACCTTCGAGCAGTACTTC. This translates into CASSYRAGGTFEQYF.

This clonotype came up many times. This chain uses TRBV28 with TRBJ2-3; the match to TRBD2 covers 9 bases. The germline CDR1 and CDR2 sequences are MDHEN and SYDVKM. After removal of 7 bases from V and 1 base from J, the junction contained 9 bases not matched to a gene. The CDR3 is made up of 16 amino acids. The CDR3 reads CASTGRWTSGTDTQYF. In DNA form, the CDR3 reads TGTGCCAGCACCGGTCGATGGACTAGCGGCACAGATACGCAGTATTTT. Full variable domain (missing parts from reference TRBV28 and TRBJ2-3): DVKVTQSSRYLVKRTGEKVFLECVQDMDHENMFWYRQDPGLGLRLIYFSYDVKMKEKGDIPEGYSVSREKKERFSLILESASTNQTSMYLCASTGRWTSGTDTQYFGPGTRLTVL.

The chain combines TRBV6-5 with TRBJ1-2; 10 bases agree with TRBD1. V was pared by 2 bases and J by 0 bases, with 6 bases of the junction left unmatched. Germline-derived CDR1 and CDR2 are MNHEY and SVGAGI. CDR3 size: 17 residues. The CDR3: CASSYRDRGSPNYGYTF. The CDR3 DNA sequence: TGTGCCAGCAGTTACCGGGACAGGGGAAGCCCTAACTATGGCTACACCTTC.

This clonotype was counted at least ten times. The rearrangement uses TRBV24-1 and TRBJ2-2; D is uncertain. Per the germline V gene, CDR1 is KGHDR and CDR2 is SFDVKD. The germline V and J ends were trimmed by 5 bases and 3 bases, with 9 bases remaining between them. CDR3 length: 14 amino acids. This chain's CDR3 is CATSVHSHTGELFF. For the CDR3, the DNA is TGTGCCACCAGTGTCCACTCTCACACCGGGGAGCTGTTTTTT.

On this clonotype: One base away lies a much larger clone, so this may be a sequencing read error. The genes are TRBV30 and TRBJ2-7; perhaps D is TRBD1 or TRBD2 (5 bases each). This CDR3 contains 13 residues. Trimming removed 2 bases from V and 4 bases from J, with 12 bases in between. Looked up from germline, CDR1 is GTSNPN and CDR2 is SVGIG (reference sequence). The chain's CDR3 is CAWSPPEGYEQYF. CDR3 DNA sequence: TGTGCCTGGAGTCCCCCAGAGGGGTACGAGCAGTACTTC.

CDR3 region: CSARPGTSGQISYEQYF. CDR3 in DNA: TGCAGTGCTAGACCCGGGACTAGCGGCCAAATCTCCTACGAGCAGTACTTC. V gene TRBV20-1 combines with J gene TRBJ2-7; 11 bases line up with TRBD2. The CDR3 loop spans 17 amino acids. CDR1 DFQATT and CDR2 SNEGSKA come from the germline V gene (reference sequence). Germline trimming cut 2 bases from V and 0 bases from J; bases unmatched to any gene: 9.

This clonotype was observed a few times. This chain joins TRBV20-1 and TRBJ2-2; TRBD1 matches 7 bases. The CDR3 totals 15 residues. The V gene's germline CDR1 is DFQATT and CDR2 SNEGSKA (reference sequence). The V and J ends lost 2 bases and 0 bases, in that order; junction bases with no gene match: 3. DNA of the CDR3: TGCAGTGCTAGACGGGACAGCGCGAACACCGGGGAGCTGTTTTTT. It is translated as CSARRDSANTGELFF.